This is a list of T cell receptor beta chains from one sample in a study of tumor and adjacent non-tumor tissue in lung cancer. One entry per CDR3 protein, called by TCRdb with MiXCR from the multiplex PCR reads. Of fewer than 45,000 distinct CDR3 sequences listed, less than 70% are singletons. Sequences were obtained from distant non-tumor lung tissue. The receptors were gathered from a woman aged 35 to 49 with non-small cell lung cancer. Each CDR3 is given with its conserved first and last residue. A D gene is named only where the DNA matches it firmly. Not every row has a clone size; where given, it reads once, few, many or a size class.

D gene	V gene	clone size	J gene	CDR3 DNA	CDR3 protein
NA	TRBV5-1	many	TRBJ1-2	TGCGCCAGCAGTCCGGGCCCGGCGGATTTCGGCGACTATGGCTACACCTTC	CASSPGPADFGDYGYTF
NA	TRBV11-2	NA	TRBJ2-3	TGTGCCAGCGGTCGCACGGGCACGGACAGTACGCAATATTTT	CASGRTGTDSTQYF
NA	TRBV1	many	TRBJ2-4	TGCACCAGCCCCTCAGCGGGACATCAGGCCAAAAACATTCAGTACTTC	CTSPSAGHQAKNIQYF
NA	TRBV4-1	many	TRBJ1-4	TGCGCCAGCAGCCGACAAAATGAAAAACTGTTTTTT	CASSRQNEKLFF
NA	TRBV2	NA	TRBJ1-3	TGTGCCAGCAGTGGCGCGGCCCGAAACACCATATATTTT	CASSGAARNTIYF
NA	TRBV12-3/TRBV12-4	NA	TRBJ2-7	TGTGCCGGCAGTTTTGGGTGCTACGAGCAGTACTTC	CAGSFGCYEQYF
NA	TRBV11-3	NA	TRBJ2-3	TGTGCCAGTAGCCCAAGTCAGGACACCGATATGCAGTATTTT	CASSPSQDTDMQYF
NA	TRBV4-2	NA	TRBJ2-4	TGTGCTAGCAGCCAAGAACACGCGACGGGATTAGACCGAACAACCAAAAACATTCAGTACTTC	CASSQEHATGLDRTTKNIQYF
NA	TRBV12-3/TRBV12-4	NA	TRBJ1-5	TGTGCCAGCAGTTACGGGTGGAAAAATCAGCTCCAGCATTTT	CASSYGWKNQLQHF
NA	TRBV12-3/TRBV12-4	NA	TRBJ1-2	TGTGCCAGCAGTGGGCTTGGTAAGGGGAGAGGCTACACCTTC	CASSGLGKGRGYTF
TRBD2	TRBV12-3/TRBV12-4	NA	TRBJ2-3	TGTGCCAGCAGTTTGGCGCTAGCGGGGATCACAGATATGCAGTATTTT	CASSLALAGITDMQYF
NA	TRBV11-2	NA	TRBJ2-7	TGTGCCAGCACTTTGGGGGGGCAGGAGCAATACTTC	CASTLGGQEQYF
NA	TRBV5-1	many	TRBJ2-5	TGCGCCAGCAGCTTTCAGACGGACCAAGAGACCCAGTACTTC	CASSFQTDQETQYF
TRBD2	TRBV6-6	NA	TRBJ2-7	TGTGCCAGCAGTTACACATTAGCGGGAGGGGCTGAGGAACAGAACTTC	CASSYTLAGGAEEQNF
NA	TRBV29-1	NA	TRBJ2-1	TGCAACGTTGACGGGGCCTCCTACAATGAGCAGTTATTC	CNVDGASYNEQLF
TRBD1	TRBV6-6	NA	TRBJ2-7	TGTGACAGCAACGCCCGGGACAGGGCTCCCGAACAGTACTTC	CDSNARDRAPEQYF
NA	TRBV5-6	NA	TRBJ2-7	TGTACCAGCGGCCTCGGGCCCTACGAGCAGTACTTC	CTSGLGPYEQYF
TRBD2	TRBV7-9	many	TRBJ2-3	TGTGCCAGCAGCTTTGGTTTGACTAGCGGGGGCACAGATACGCAGTATTTT	CASSFGLTSGGTDTQYF
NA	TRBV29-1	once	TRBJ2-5	TGCGGTGTTCTGGAGGGCCCAGAGACCCAGTACTTC	CGVLEGPETQYF
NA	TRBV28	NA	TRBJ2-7	TGTGCCAGCAGTTTTGTGCGGGCCGCCTTTCGGGACCAGACCTACGAGCAGTACTTC	CASSFVRAAFRDQTYEQYF
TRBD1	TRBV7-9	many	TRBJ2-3	TGTGCCAGCAGCTTACTGGGACAGGGGATTACAGATACGCAGTATTTT	CASSLLGQGITDTQYF
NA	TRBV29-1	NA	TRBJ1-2	TGCAGTGCCAGGGATTCGGGTTACAGCTTC	CSARDSGYSF
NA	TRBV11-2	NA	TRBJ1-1	TGTCCCAGCAGCTTAGAGTCAGGCCTGGTTGACACTGAAGCTTTCTTT	CPSSLESGLVDTEAFF
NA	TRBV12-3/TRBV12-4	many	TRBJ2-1	TGTGCCAGCAGCCGCGCTGGCAATGAGCAGTTCTTC	CASSRAGNEQFF
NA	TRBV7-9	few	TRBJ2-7	TGTGCCAGCAGCTCCAACGACGGATCCTACGAGCAGTACTTC	CASSSNDGSYEQYF
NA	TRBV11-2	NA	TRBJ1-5	TGTGCCAGCATCACCCTCCCACAGAGGGGCGGTCAGCCCCAGCATTTT	CASITLPQRGGQPQHF
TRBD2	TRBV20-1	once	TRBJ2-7	TGCAGTGTTACAAAACCGGGACTAGGGGACTACGAGCGGTACTTC	CSVTKPGLGDYERYF
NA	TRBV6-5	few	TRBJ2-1	TGTGCCAGTAGGGTTAGCGGTCCTTCCTACAATGAGCAGTTCTTC	CASRVSGPSYNEQFF
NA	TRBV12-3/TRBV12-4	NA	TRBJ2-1	TGTGCCAACAGTTTTAGTGGGGAGGATGAGCAGTTCTTC	CANSFSGEDEQFF
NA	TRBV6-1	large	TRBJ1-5	TGTGCCAGCAGTAGAGGGCAGGTAGATGATCAGCCCCAGCATTTT	CASSRGQVDDQPQHF
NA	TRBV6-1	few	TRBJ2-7	TGTGCTAGCAGGGTCGGGGGGCGCGAGCAGTACTTC	CASRVGGREQYF
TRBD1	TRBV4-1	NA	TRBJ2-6	TGCGCCGGCAGTTCCCAACCGGGACAGGGACCTGGGGCCAACGACCTGACTTTC	CAGSSQPGQGPGANDLTF
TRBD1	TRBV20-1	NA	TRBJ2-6	TGCAGTGCAGCAACAGGGGCAGCTGGGGCCAACGCCCTGACTTTC	CSAATGAAGANALTF
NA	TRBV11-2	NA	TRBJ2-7	TGTGTCAGCAGTCCTTCAGCCTCTTACGAGCAGTACTTC	CVSSPSASYEQYF
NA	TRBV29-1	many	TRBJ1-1	TGCAGCGCATACGGGGGGAACACTGAAGCTTTCTTT	CSAYGGNTEAFF
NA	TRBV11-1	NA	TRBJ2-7	TGTGCAAGCAGCTTGAGCATGCGGGGGCACTCCTACGAGCAGTACTTC	CASSLSMRGHSYEQYF
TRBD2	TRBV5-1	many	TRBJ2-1	TGCGCCAGCAGCCCGGACCGGCTAGCGGGTACGGATGAGCAGTTCTTC	CASSPDRLAGTDEQFF
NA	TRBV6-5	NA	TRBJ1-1	TGCGCCAGCAGCTGTGGGCCAGCTCAAGAAGCTTTCTTT	CASSCGPAQEAFF
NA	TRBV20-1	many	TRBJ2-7	TGCAGTGGTTTGGGCACCCAGTCCTACGAGCAGTACTTC	CSGLGTQSYEQYF
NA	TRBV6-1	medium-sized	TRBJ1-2	TGTGCCAGCAGTGAACATGGGGTTGGTGAGGGCTACACCTTC	CASSEHGVGEGYTF